Listed below are T cell receptor beta chains from one sample, sequenced in a study of T-cell memory formation after mild COVID-19. Via MiXCR, TCRdb re-called the 5' RACE reads, giving one row per CDR3 protein. Seen here are around 180,000 distinct CDR3 sequences, approximately 16% observed once, and the top ten hold approximately 2.1%. Sequencing input: PBMCs or a T cell subset sorted from them (not recorded which). These receptors were taken from an adult woman who had mild COVID-19 (a few samples of this study predate the infection). Cell type and time point are not known. CDR3s include the opening cysteine and the closing phenylalanine or tryptophan. A D gene is named only where the DNA matches it firmly. Not every row has a clone size; where given, it reads once, few, many or a size class.

D,J,size,V,DNA,CDR3
-,TRBJ2-7,few,TRBV5-1,TGCGCCAGCAGCTTGGAGGCTAGCGTGGCCTACGAGCAGTACTTC,CASSLEASVAYEQYF
-,TRBJ2-5,-,TRBV5-6,TGTGCCAGCAGCGAGTTGATTAGAATGGCGACCCAGTACTTC,CASSELIRMATQYF
TRBD1,TRBJ1-1,-,TRBV5-1,TGCGCCAGCAGTCGCCCCGGGACAGAGAACACTGAAGCTTTCTTT,CASSRPGTENTEAFF
-,TRBJ1-5,few,TRBV6-1,TGTGCCAGCCGAGGGGCACCCAATAGCAATCAGCCCCAGCATTTT,CASRGAPNSNQPQHF
-,TRBJ1-1,-,TRBV5-1,TGCGCCAGCAGCCCCCCGGGGAGGTTGAACACTGAAGCTTTCTTT,CASSPPGRLNTEAFF
-,TRBJ2-1,-,TRBV7-9,TGTGCCAGCAGCTTACACAGGGAGCAGTTCTTC,CASSLHREQFF
-,TRBJ2-2,few,TRBV3-1,TGTGCCAGCAGCCAAGTCCCCCGGGTGACAGGAGACACCGGGGAGCTGTTTTTT,CASSQVPRVTGDTGELFF
TRBD2,TRBJ2-1,-,TRBV12-3/TRBV12-4,TGTGCCAGCAGTTTTCCTAGCGGGGCCAATGAGCAGTTCTTC,CASSFPSGANEQFF
-,TRBJ1-2,-,TRBV25-1,TGTGCCAGCAGAGGGCGGGGCGAGAACTATGGCTACACCTTC,CASRGRGENYGYTF
TRBD1,TRBJ2-5,few,TRBV28,TGTGCCAGCAGTGCGATTGGACAGGGGCCCGCCAAAGAGACCCAGTACTTC,CASSAIGQGPAKETQYF
-,TRBJ1-1,-,TRBV27,TGTGCCAGCAGTCCGAGGGACGTCATGAACACTGAAGCTTTCTTT,CASSPRDVMNTEAFF
-,TRBJ2-7,few,TRBV11-2,TGTGCCAGCAGCCAATACTCCGAGCAGTACTTC,CASSQYSEQYF
TRBD1,TRBJ2-7,few,TRBV29-1,TGCAGCGTTGCGACAGGGCGGTCGGGCGAGCAGTACTTC,CSVATGRSGEQYF
-,TRBJ1-4,few,TRBV19,TGTGCCAGTAGTATCTCCGGGACACTTTATGAAAAACTGTTTTTT,CASSISGTLYEKLFF
-,TRBJ2-2,many,TRBV2,TGTGCCAGCAGAGGGGACACCGGGGAGCTGTTTTTT,CASRGDTGELFF
TRBD1,TRBJ1-1,-,TRBV20-1,TGCAGTGCCCCTTGGACAGGCCACACTGAAGCTTTCTTT,CSAPWTGHTEAFF
-,TRBJ2-1,-,TRBV7-9,TGTGCCAGCAACTTGGAGGGAGCCGGGAACAATGAGCAGTTCTTC,CASNLEGAGNNEQFF
TRBD2,TRBJ2-1,few,TRBV7-3,TGTGCCAGCAGCCCTAGCGGGGGGGAGTACAATGAGCAGTTCTTC,CASSPSGGEYNEQFF
-,TRBJ2-2,few,TRBV6-5,TGTGCCAGCAGTTACCTACTCATACGAAACACCGGGGAGCTGTTTTTT,CASSYLLIRNTGELFF
-,TRBJ2-7,-,TRBV12-3/TRBV12-4,TGTGCCAGCAGTCCCCGTTTCGACGAGCAGTACTTC,CASSPRFDEQYF
TRBD1,TRBJ1-1,few,TRBV7-2,TGTGCCAGCAGCTTAGTGGGTCCGGGACAGGGTTATGAAGCTTTCTTT,CASSLVGPGQGYEAFF
TRBD2,TRBJ2-3,-,TRBV10-3,TGTGCCATCAGGAAGACACTAGCGGTGAGCACAGATACGCAGTATTTT,CAIRKTLAVSTDTQYF
-,TRBJ1-5,few,TRBV6-5,TGTGCCAGCAGTTGGGGGGGGAATCAGCCCCAGCATTTT,CASSWGGNQPQHF
TRBD2,TRBJ2-1,few,TRBV7-6,TGTGCCAGCAGCTTAGAGGTCGGCAAGGCTAGCGGGGGGCCTTCCCAGCAGTTCTTC,CASSLEVGKASGGPSQQFF
-,TRBJ2-3,-,TRBV5-1,TGCGCCAGCAGCCTGACAGTTTCTAACACAGATACGCAGTATTTT,CASSLTVSNTDTQYF
TRBD1,TRBJ1-1,-,TRBV7-9,TGTGCCAGCAGCCGGACAGGAAGTAACACTGAAGCTTTCTTT,CASSRTGSNTEAFF
-,TRBJ1-1,few,TRBV12-3/TRBV12-4,TGTGCCAGCAGTTTACAAGGAGCTATCAAGAACACTGAAGCTTTCTTT,CASSLQGAIKNTEAFF